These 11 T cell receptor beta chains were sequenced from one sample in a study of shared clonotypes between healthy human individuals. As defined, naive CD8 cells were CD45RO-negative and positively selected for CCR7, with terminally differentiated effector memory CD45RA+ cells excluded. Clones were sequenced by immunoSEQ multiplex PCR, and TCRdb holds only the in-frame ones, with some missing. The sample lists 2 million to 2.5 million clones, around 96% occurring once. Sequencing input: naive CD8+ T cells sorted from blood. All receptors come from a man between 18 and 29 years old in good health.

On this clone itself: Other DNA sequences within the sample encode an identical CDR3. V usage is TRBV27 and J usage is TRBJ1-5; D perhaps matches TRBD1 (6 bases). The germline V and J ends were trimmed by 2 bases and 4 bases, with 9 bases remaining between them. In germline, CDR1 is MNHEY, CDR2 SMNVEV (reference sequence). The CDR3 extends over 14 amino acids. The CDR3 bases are TGTGCCAGCAGTTTAGGACAGAATAATCAGCCCCAGCATTTT. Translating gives CASSLGQNNQPQHF.

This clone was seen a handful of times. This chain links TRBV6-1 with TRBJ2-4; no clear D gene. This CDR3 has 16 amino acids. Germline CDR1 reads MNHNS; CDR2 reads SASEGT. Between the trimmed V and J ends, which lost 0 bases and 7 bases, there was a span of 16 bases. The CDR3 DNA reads TGTGCCAGCAGTGAAGCGGGTCCCCTCTATGCGAACATTCAGTACTTC. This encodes CASSEAGPLYANIQYF.

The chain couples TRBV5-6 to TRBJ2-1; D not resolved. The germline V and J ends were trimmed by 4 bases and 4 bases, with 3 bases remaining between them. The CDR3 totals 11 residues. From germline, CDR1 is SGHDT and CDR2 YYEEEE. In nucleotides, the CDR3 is TGTGCCAGCAGCCGGTACAATGAGCAGTTCTTC. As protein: CASSRYNEQFF.

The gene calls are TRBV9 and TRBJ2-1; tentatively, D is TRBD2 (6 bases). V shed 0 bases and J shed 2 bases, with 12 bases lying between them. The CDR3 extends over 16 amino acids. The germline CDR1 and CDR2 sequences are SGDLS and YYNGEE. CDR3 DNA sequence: TGTGCCAGCAGCGTAGAGTCGGGAGTCCCCTACAATGAGCAGTTCTTC. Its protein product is CASSVESGVPYNEQFF. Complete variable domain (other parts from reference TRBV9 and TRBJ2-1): DSGVTQTPKHLITATGQRVTLRCSPRSGDLSVYWYQQSLDQGLQFLIQYYNGEERAKGNILERFSAQQFPDLHSELNLSSLELGDSALYFCASSVESGVPYNEQFFGPGTRLTVL.

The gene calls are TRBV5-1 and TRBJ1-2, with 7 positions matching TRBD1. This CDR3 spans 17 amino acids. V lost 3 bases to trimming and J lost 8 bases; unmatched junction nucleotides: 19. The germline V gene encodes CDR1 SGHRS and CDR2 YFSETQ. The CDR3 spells CASSSRDRGVGRGGYTF. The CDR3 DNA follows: TGCGCCAGCAGCTCCCGGGACAGAGGCGTAGGTCGTGGGGGCTACACCTTC.

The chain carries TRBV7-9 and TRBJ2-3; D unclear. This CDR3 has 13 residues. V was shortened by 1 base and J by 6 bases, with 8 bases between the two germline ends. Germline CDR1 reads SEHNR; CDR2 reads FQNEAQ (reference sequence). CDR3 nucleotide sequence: TGTGCCAGCAGCTTAGGAGAGCGTGATACGCAGTATTTT. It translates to CASSLGERDTQYF.

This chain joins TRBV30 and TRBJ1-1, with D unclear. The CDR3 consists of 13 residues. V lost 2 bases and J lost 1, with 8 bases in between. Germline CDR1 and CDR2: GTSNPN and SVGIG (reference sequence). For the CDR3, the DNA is TGTGCCTGGAGTATTTACAAGAACACTGAAGCTTTCTTT. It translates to CAWSIYKNTEAFF.

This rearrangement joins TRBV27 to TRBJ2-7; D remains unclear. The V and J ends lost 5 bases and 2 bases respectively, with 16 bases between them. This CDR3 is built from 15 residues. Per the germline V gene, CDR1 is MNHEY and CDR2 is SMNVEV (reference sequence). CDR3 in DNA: TGTGCCAGCAGTCAACTACCCCAGGAGACCTACGAGCAGTACTTC. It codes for CASSQLPQETYEQYF.

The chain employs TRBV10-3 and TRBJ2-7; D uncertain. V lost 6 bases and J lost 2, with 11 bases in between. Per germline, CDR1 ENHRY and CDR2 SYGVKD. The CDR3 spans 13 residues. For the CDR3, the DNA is TGTGCCATCAGATCCGACCATGCCTACGAGCAGTACTTC. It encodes CAIRSDHAYEQYF.

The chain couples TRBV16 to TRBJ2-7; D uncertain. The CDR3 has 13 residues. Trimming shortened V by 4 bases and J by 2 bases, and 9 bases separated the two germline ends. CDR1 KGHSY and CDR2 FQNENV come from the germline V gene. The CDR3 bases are TGTGCCAGCAGCCCTGATGCGCCCTACGAGCAGTACTTC. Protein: CASSPDAPYEQYF.

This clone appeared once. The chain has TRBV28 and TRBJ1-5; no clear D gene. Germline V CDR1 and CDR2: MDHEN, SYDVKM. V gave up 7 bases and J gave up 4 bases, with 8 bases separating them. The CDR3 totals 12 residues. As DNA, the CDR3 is TGTGCCAGCATGGGAGGGAATCAGCCCCAGCATTTT. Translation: CASMGGNQPQHF.